The clone carrying this T cell receptor beta chain showed up many times. Unique molecular identifiers were built into the TCRbeta library. MiXCR, run by TCRdb on the PCR reads, gives a single entry per CDR3 protein. The sample has about 72,000 distinct CDR3 sequences; 7% to 8% are singletons. This sample is part of a study of T-cell reconstitution after alpha-beta-depleted transplantation in children. Per germline, CDR1 KGHDR and CDR2 SFDVKD. V gave up 6 bases and J gave up 4 bases; unmatched junction bases: 13. The CDR3 length is 16 residues. V gene TRBV24-1 combines with J gene TRBJ2-5; 7 positions match TRBD2. The sample in question was PBMCs from the stem cell graft donor, obtained from the stem cell graft. This receptor was identified in a human donor who donated a stem cell graft to a child with acute lymphoblastic leukemia. CDR3 DNA sequence: TGTGCCACCAGTCCCGGGGATGGCGGGAGCAGAGAGACCCAGTACTTC. Its protein is CATSPGDGGSRETQYF.